This entry describes one T cell receptor (beta chain). This specimen includes other DNA sequences encoding the same CDR3. TCRdb keeps only in-frame clones here, not all; method: immunoSEQ multiplex PCR. Among under 350,000 clones listed, under 95% were seen once. This record belongs to a study of blood T cell repertoires in COVID-19. At the level of the study: Sample material is recorded as cDNA or gDNA derived from T cells, B-cell-depleted T cells, or PBMCs.

Across 24 US areas, participants ranged in age from about 18 to 90 years. Recovery among Cohort 3 donors was established by two negative PCRs, clearance, or symptom resolution. V was pared by 0 bases and J by 7 bases, with 0 bases of the junction left unmatched. Germline-derived CDR1 and CDR2 are SGHRS and YFSETQ. This CDR3 region has 13 residues. The TCR originated in a man between 60 and 75 years old who had recovered from COVID-19. The source material was PBMCs or T cells enriched from blood (not recorded which). This sequence joins TRBV5-1 and TRBJ1-3; 8 positions agree with TRBD1. The CDR3 sequence is CASSLDRGNTIYF. CDR3 bases: TGCGCCAGCAGCTTGGACAGGGGGAACACCATATATTTT.